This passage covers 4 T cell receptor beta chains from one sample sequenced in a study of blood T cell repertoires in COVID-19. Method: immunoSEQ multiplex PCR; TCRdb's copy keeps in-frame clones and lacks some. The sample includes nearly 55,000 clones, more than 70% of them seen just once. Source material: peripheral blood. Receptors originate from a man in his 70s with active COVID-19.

The CDR3 loop reads CASSLYPGTGYEQYF. In DNA, the CDR3 is TGTGCCAGCAGTTTATATCCCGGGACAGGCTACGAGCAGTACTTC. The chain uses TRBV27 and TRBJ2-7; TRBD1 matches at 8 bases. Germline loops: CDR1 MNHEY, CDR2 SMNVEV (reference sequence). J was trimmed by 3 bases and V by 1 base; bases with no gene match: 5. The CDR3 length is 15 residues.

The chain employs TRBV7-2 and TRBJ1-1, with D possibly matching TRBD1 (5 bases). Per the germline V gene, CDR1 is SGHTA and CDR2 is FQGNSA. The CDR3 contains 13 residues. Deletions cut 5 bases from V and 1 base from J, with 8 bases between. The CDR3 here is CASSPTENTEAFF. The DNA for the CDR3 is TGTGCCAGCAGCCCGACAGAGAACACTGAAGCTTTCTTT.

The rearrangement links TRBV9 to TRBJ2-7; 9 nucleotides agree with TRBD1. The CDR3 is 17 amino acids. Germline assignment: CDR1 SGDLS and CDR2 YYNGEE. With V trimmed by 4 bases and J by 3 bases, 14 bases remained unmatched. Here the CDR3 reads CASSPRSTGGPHYEQYF. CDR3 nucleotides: TGTGCCAGCAGCCCAAGATCCACAGGGGGCCCTCACTACGAGCAGTACTTC.

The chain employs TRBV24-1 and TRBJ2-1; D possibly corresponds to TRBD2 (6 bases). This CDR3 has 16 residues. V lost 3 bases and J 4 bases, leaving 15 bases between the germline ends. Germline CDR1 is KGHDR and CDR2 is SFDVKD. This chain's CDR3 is CATSDGTPTRYNEQFF. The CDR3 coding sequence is TGTGCCACCAGTGATGGGACGCCGACTAGATACAATGAGCAGTTCTTC.